This TCR beta chain was observed in a study of blood T cell repertoires in COVID-19. Across the study: COVID-19 samples from acute and convalescent phases originated in the United States, Italy and Spain. In each case, the material was cDNA or gDNA derived from T cells, B-cell-depleted T cells, or PBMCs.

Germline V CDR1 and CDR2: GTSNPN, SVGIG (reference sequence). This CDR3 has 12 residues. The V end was cut by 6 bases, the J end by 7 bases, with 16 bases between. Original handling: Amplification from reference gene primers served as the basis for estimated nucleated cell counts. Clones were read by immunoSEQ multiplex PCR, and TCRdb kept only the in-frame ones, dropping some. The D gene and trimming were derived from the DNA, and the V and J assignments and clone size from that table. The table has roughly 140,000 clones, 80% seen once. This sequence was found in a man between 65 and 85 years old who had recovered from COVID-19. The chain joins TRBV30 to TRBJ2-7; D not certain. Sequenced sample: peripheral blood. Here the CDR3 DNA reads TGTGCCTGCCATTGCGGCCGTCGGGAGCAGTACTTC. This translates into CACHCGRREQYF.